This T cell receptor beta chain was obtained from a study of identical twins. A note on this clonotype: The antigen is unknown.

Whole-study findings and limits: Models underpredicted monozygotic twin sharing of out-of-frame TCR alpha.

TCRdb used MiXCR to reprocess the 5' RACE reads, holding one entry per CDR3 protein. Here the sample spans 520,000 or so distinct CDR3 sequences, approximately 22% being singletons. The CDR3 extends over 17 amino acids. With V trimmed by 6 bases and J by 4 bases, 16 bases remained unmatched. Germline lookup yields CDR1 SGHTA and CDR2 FQGNSA. These data also formed part of another study, on T cells expressing NK-cell markers. That source reports: Cells sorted as CD3+CD56+NKG2C+, CD3+CD56+NKG2C- and CD3+CD56-NKG2C+ T cells supplied the TCR beta repertoires.

This sequence joins TRBV7-2 and TRBJ2-3; 7 nucleotides line up with TRBD2. Sequencing was performed on CD4+ T cells sorted from blood. This sequence was found in a woman under 30 in good health. In DNA form, the CDR3 reads TGTGCCAGCAGGCCATTTGCTGCGGGAGTATCTGCAGATACGCAGTATTTT. It specifies CASRPFAAGVSADTQYF.